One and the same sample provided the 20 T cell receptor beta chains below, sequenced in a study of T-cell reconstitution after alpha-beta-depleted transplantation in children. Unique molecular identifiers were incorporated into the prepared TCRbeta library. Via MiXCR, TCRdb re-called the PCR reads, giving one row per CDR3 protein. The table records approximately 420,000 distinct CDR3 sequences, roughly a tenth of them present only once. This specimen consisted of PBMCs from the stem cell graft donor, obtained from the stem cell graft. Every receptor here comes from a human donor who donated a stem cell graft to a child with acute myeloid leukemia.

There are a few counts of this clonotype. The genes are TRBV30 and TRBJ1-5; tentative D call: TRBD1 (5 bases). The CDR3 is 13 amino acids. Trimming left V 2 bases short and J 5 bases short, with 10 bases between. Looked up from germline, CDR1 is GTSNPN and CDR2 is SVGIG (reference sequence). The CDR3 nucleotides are TGTGCCTGGAGTTCGGGGACGGATCAGCCCCAGCATTTT. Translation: CAWSSGTDQPQHF.

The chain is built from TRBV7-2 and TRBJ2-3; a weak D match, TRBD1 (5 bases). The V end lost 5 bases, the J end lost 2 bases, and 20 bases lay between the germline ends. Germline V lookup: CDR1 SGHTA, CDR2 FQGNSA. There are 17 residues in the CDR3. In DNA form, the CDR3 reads TGTGCCAGCAGCCCTGGTCTTGGCAGGGAAATCACAGATACGCAGTATTTT. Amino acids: CASSPGLGREITDTQYF. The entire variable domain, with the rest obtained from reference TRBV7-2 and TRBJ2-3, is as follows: GAGVSQSPSNKVTEKGKDVELRCDPISGHTALYWYRQSLGQGLEFLIYFQGNSAPDKSGLPSDRFSAERTGGSVSTLTIQRTQQEDSAVYLCASSPGLGREITDTQYFGPGTRLTVL.

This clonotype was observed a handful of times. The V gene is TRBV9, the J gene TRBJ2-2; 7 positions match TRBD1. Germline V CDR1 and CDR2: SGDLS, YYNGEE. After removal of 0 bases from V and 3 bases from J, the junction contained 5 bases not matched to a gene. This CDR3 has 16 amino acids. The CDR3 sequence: CASSVGWTGYTGELFF. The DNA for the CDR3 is TGTGCCAGCAGCGTAGGGTGGACAGGATACACCGGGGAGCTGTTTTTT.

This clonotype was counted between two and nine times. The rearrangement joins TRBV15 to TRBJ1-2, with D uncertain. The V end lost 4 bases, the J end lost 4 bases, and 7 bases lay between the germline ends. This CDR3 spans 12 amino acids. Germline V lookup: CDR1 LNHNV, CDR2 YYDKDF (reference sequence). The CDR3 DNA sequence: TGTGCCACCAGCAACAGTCCCTATGGCTACACCTTC. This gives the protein CATSNSPYGYTF.

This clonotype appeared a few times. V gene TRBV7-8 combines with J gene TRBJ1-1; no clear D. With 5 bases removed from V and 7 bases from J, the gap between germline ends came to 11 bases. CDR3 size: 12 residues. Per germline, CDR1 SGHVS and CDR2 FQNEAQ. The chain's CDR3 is CASSLGHLEAFF. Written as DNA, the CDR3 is TGTGCCAGCAGCCTAGGGCACCTTGAAGCTTTCTTT.

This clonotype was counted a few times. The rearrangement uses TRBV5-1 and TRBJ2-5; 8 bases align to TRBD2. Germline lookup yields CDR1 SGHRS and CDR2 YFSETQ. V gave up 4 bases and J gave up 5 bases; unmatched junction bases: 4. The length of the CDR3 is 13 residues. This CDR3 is CASSIPGGETQYF. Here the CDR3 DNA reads TGCGCCAGCAGCATACCGGGAGGGGAGACCCAGTACTTC. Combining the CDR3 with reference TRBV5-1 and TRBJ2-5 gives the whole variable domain KAGVTQTPRYLIKTRGQQVTLSCSPISGHRSVSWYQQTPGQGLQFLFEYFSETQRNKGNFPGRFSGRQFSNSRSEMNVSTLELGDSALYLCASSIPGGETQYFGPGTRLLVL.

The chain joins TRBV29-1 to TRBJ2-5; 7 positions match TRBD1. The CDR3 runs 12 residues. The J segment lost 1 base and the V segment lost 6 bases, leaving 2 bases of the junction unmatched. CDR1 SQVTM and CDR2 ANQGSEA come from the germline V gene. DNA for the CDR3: TGCAGCGTGGGACAGCGCCAAGAGACCCAGTACTTC. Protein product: CSVGQRQETQYF.

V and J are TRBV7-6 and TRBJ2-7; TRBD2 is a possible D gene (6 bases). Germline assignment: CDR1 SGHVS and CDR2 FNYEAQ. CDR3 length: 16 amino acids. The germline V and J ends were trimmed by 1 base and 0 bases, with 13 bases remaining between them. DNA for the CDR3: TGTGCCAGCAGCTTAGTTTGCGGGGTTAGCTCCTACGAGCAGTACTTC. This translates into CASSLVCGVSSYEQYF.

The CDR3 loop is CASRKTGLPEEKLFF. The CDR3 DNA is TGTGCCAGCAGGAAGACAGGTCTTCCGGAGGAAAAACTGTTTTTT. The chain joins TRBV6-1 to TRBJ1-4; D possibly corresponds to TRBD1 (6 bases). The CDR3 has 15 amino acids. The V gene's germline CDR1 is MNHNS and CDR2 SASEGT. The V end was cut by 6 bases, the J end by 8 bases, with 19 bases between.

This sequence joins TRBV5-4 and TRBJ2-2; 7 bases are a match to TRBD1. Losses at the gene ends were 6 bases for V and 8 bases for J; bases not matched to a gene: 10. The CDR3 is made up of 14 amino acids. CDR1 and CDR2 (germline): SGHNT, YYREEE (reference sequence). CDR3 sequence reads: CASTSEDRAGELFF. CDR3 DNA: TGTGCCAGCACCTCCGAAGACAGGGCTGGGGAGCTGTTTTTT. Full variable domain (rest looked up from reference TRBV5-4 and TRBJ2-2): ETGVTQSPTHLIKTRGQQVTLRCSSQSGHNTVSWYQQALGQGPQFIFQYYREEENGRGNFPPRFSGLQFPNYSSELNVNALELDDSALYLCASTSEDRAGELFFGEGSRLTVL.

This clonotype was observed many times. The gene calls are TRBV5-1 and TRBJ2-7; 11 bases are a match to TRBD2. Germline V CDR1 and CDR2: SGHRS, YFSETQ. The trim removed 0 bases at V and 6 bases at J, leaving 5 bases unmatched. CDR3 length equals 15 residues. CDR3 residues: CASSLETSGRLEQYF. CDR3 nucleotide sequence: TGCGCCAGCAGCTTGGAAACTAGCGGGAGACTCGAGCAGTACTTC.

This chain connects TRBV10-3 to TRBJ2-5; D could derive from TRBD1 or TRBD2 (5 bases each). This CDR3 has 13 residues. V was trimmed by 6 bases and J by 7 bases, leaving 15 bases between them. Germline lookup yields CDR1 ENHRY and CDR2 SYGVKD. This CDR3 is CAISGTAESTQYF. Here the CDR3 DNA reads TGTGCCATCAGCGGGACGGCGGAGTCGACCCAGTACTTC.

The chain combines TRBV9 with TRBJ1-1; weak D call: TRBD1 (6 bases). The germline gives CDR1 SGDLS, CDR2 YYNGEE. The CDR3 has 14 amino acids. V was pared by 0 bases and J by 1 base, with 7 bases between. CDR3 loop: CASSVVTGNTEAFF. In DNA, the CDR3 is TGTGCCAGCAGCGTAGTGACAGGGAACACTGAAGCTTTCTTT.

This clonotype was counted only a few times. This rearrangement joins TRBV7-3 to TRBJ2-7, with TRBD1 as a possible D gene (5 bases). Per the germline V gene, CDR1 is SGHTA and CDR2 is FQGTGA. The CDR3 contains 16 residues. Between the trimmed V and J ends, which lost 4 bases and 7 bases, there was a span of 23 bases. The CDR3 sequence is CASSSKVGPSFREQYF. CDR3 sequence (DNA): TGTGCCAGCAGCTCCAAAGTGGGGCCCAGTTTTCGGGAGCAGTACTTC.

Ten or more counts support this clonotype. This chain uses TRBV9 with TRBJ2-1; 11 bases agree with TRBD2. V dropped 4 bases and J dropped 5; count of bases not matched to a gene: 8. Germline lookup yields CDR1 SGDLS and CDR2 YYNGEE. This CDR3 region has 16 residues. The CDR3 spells CASSLTSGSLDNEQFF. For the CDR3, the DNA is TGTGCCAGCAGCCTTACTAGCGGGAGTCTCGACAATGAGCAGTTCTTC.

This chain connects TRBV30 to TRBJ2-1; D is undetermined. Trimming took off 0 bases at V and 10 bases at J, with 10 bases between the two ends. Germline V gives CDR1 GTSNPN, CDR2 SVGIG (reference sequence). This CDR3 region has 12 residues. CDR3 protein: CAWSVPPGEQFF. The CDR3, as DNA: TGTGCCTGGAGTGTACCGCCCGGGGAGCAGTTCTTC. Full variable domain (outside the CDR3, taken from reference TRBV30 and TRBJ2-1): SQTIHQWPATLVQPVGSPLSLECTVEGTSNPNLYWYRQAAGRGLQLLFYSVGIGQISSEVPQNLSASRPQDRQFILSSKKLLLSDSGFYLCAWSVPPGEQFFGPGTRLTVL.

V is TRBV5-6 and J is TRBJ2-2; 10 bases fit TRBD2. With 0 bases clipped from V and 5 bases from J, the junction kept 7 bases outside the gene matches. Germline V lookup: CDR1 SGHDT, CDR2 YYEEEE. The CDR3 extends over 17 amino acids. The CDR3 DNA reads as TGTGCCAGCAGCTTGGGGCTAGCGGGGGCTTTTACCGGGGAGCTGTTTTTT. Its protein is CASSLGLAGAFTGELFF.

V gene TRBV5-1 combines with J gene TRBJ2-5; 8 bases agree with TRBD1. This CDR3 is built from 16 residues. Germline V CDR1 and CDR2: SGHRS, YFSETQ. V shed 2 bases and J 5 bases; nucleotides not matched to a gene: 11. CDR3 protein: CASSFLTGELGETQYF. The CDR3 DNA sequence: TGCGCCAGCAGCTTCCTGACAGGGGAGTTAGGGGAGACCCAGTACTTC.

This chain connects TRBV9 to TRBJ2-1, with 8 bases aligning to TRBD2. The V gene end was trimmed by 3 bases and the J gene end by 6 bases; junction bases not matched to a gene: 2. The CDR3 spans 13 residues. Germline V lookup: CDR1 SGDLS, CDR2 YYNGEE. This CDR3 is CASSAGGGNEQFF. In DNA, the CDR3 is TGTGCCAGCAGCGCCGGGGGGGGCAATGAGCAGTTCTTC.

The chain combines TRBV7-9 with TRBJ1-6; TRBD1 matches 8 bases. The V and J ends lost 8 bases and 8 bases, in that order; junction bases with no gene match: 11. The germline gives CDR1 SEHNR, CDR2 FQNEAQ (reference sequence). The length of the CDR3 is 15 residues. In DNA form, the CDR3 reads TGTGCCAGCGCAACAGGGGGACTAGGGGATTCACCCCTCCACTTT. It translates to CASATGGLGDSPLHF.